The present T cell receptor beta chain was sequenced within a study of early T cells in non-severe SARS-CoV-2 infection. Whole-study results and caveats: VDJdb matching skewed toward anti-spike CD8 responses, missing private and CD4 specificities.

Via MiXCR, TCRdb re-called the 5' RACE reads, giving one row per CDR3 protein. The sample shows around 44,000 distinct CDR3 sequences, about 9.8% of them seen only once. Many counts were recorded for this clonotype. The antigen is undetermined. The sequence came from an adult who was a healthcare worker with PCR-confirmed SARS-CoV-2 infection or an uninfected control (not recorded which). Sequences were obtained from whole blood.

Here the CDR3 DNA reads TGTGCCAGCAGCCCGAGGGGGGGCGTGAACACTGAAGCTTTCTTT. Translated: CASSPRGGVNTEAFF. This chain connects TRBV7-9 to TRBJ1-1, with a possible D match to TRBD1 (6 bases). CDR3 length equals 15 residues. Germline V gene lookup returns CDR1 SEHNR and CDR2 FQNEAQ (reference sequence). Trimming took 5 bases from V and 0 from J, leaving 13 bases between them.